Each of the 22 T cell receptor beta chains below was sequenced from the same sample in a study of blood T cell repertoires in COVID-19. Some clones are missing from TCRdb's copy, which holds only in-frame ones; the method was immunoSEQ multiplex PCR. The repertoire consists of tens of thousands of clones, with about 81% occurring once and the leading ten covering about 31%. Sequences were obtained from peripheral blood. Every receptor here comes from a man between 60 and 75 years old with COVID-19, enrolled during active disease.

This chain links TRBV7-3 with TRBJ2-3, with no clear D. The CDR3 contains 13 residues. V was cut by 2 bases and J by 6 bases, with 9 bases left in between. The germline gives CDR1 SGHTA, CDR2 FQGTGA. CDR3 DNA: TGTGCCAGCAGCTTAGGTCCCTACGATACGCAGTATTTT. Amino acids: CASSLGPYDTQYF.

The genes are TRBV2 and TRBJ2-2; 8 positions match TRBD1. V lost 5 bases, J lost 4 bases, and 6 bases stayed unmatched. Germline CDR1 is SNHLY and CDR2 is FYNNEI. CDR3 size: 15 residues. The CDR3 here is CASSRQGLSTGELFF. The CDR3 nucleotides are TGTGCCAGCAGTCGACAGGGGTTAAGCACCGGGGAGCTGTTTTTT.

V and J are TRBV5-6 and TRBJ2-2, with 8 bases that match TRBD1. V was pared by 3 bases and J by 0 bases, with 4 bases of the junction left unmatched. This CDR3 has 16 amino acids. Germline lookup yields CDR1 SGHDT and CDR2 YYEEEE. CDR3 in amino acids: CASSWLTGANTGELFF. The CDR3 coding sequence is TGTGCCAGCAGCTGGCTGACAGGGGCGAACACCGGGGAGCTGTTTTTT.

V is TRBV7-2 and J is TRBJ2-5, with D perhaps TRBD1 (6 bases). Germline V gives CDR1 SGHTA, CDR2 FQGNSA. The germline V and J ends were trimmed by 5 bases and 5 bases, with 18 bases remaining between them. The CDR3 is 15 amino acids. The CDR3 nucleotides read TGTGCCAGCAGCCCAAGGACGCACCAGGGGGAGACCCAGTACTTC. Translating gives CASSPRTHQGETQYF. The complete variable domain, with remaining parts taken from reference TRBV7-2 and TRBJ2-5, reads GAGVSQSPSNKVTEKGKDVELRCDPISGHTALYWYRQSLGQGLEFLIYFQGNSAPDKSGLPSDRFSAERTGGSVSTLTIQRTQQEDSAVYLCASSPRTHQGETQYFGPGTRLLVL.

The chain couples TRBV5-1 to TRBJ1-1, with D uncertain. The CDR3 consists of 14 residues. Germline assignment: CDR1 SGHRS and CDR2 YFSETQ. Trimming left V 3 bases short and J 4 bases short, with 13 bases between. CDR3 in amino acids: CASSSNPRSTEAFF. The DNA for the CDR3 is TGCGCCAGCAGCTCGAACCCCCGGTCCACTGAAGCTTTCTTT.

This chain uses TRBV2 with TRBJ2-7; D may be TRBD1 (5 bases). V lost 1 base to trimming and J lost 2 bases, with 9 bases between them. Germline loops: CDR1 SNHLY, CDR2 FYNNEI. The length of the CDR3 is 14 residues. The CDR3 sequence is CASSEDRSTYEQYF. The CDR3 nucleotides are TGTGCCAGCAGTGAAGACAGGTCGACCTACGAGCAGTACTTC. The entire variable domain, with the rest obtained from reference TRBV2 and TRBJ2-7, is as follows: EPEVTQTPSHQVTQMGQEVILRCVPISNHLYFYWYRQILGQKVEFLVSFYNNEISEKSEIFDDQFSVERPDGSNFTLKIRSTKLEDSAMYFCASSEDRSTYEQYFGPGTRLTVT.

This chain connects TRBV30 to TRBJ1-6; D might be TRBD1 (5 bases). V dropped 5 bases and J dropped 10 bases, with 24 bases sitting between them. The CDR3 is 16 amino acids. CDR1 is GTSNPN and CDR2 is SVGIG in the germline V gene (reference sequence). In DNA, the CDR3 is TGTGCCTGGCAGGGAATGACCGGGACTTGGGAGTCACCCCTCCACTTT. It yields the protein CAWQGMTGTWESPLHF.

Written as DNA, the CDR3 is TGTGCCAGCCCTACTAGCGGGAGTACCGGGGAGCTGTTTTTT. This codes for CASPTSGSTGELFF. The chain joins TRBV7-9 to TRBJ2-2; 11 bases align to TRBD2. V trimming: 8 bases; J trimming: 5 bases; junction bases outside the gene matches: 4. The CDR3 is made up of 14 amino acids. Germline V gene sequence: CDR1 SEHNR, CDR2 FQNEAQ (reference sequence).

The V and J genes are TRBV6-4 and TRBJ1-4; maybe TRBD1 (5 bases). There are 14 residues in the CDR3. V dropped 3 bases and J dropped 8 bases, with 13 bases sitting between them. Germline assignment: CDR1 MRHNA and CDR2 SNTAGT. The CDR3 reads CASSEPRGFEKLFF. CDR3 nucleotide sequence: TGTGCCAGCAGTGAACCTAGGGGCTTCGAAAAACTGTTTTTT.

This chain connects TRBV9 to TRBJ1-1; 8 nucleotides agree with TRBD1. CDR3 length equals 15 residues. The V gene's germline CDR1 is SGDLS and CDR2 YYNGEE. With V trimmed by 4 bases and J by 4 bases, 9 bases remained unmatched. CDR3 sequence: CASSTSSTGGTEAFF. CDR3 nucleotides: TGTGCCAGCAGCACCTCATCTACAGGGGGCACTGAAGCTTTCTTT.

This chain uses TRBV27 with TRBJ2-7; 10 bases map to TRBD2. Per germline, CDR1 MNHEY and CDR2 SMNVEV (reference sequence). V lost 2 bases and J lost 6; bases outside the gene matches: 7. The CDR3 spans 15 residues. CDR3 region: CASSLTAGGPSEQYF. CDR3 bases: TGTGCCAGCAGTTTAACAGCGGGAGGGCCTAGCGAGCAGTACTTC.

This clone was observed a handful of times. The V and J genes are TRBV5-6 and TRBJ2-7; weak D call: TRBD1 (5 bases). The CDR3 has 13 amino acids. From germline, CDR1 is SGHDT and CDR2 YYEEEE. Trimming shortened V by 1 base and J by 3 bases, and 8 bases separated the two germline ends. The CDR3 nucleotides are TGTGCCAGCAGCTTGCAGGGCCGCTACGAGCAGTACTTC. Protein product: CASSLQGRYEQYF.

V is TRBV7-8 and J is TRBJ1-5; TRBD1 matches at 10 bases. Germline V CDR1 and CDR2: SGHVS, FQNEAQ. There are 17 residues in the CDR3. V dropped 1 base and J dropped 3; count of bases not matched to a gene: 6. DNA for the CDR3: TGTGCCAGCAGCTTAGTGTCGGGACAGGGGTACAATCAGCCCCAGCATTTT. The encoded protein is CASSLVSGQGYNQPQHF.

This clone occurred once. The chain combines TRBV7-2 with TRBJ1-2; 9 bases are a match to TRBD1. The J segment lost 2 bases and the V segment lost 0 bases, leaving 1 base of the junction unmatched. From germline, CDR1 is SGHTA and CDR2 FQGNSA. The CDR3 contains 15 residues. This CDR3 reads CASSLAGTGNYGYTF. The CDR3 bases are TGTGCCAGCAGCTTAGCAGGGACAGGGAACTATGGCTACACCTTC.

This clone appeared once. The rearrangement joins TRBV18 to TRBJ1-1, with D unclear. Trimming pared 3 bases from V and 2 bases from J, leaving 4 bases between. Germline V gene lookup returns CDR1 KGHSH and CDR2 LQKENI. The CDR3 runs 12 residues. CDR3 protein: CASSPFNTEAFF. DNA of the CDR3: TGTGCCAGCTCACCCTTTAACACTGAAGCTTTCTTT.

CDR3 sequence reads: CAWRGTGPNLTF. The DNA of the CDR3 is TGTGCCTGGAGGGGGACAGGGCCGAATCTGACTTTC. The V call is TRBV30, the J call TRBJ2-6; the match to TRBD1 covers 9 bases. The J segment lost 16 bases and the V segment lost 3 bases, leaving 7 bases of the junction unmatched. CDR3 length: 12 amino acids. Looked up from germline, CDR1 is GTSNPN and CDR2 is SVGIG (reference sequence).

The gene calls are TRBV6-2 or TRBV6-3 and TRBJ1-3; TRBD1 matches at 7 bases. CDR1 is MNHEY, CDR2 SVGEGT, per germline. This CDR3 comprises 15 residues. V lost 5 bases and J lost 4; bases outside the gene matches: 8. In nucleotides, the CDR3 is TGTGCCAGCAGTCCCCTCACAGGGGCAGGAAACACCATATATTTT. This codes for CASSPLTGAGNTIYF.

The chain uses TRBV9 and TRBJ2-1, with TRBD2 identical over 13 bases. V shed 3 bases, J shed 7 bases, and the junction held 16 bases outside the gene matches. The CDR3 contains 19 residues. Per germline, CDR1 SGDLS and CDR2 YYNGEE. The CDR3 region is CASSATASQLAGGPNEQFF. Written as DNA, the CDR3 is TGTGCCAGCAGCGCGACAGCCTCCCAACTAGCGGGGGGGCCGAATGAGCAGTTCTTC. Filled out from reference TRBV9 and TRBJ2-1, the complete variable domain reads DSGVTQTPKHLITATGQRVTLRCSPRSGDLSVYWYQQSLDQGLQFLIQYYNGEERAKGNILERFSAQQFPDLHSELNLSSLELGDSALYFCASSATASQLAGGPNEQFFGPGTRLTVL.

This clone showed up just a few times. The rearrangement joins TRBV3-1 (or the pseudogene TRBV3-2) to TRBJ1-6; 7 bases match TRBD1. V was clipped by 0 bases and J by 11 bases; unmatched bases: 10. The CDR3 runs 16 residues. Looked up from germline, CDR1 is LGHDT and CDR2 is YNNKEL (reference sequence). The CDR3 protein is CASSQDPGGRTTPLHF. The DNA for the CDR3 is TGTGCCAGCAGCCAAGACCCAGGGGGAAGAACAACACCCCTCCACTTT.

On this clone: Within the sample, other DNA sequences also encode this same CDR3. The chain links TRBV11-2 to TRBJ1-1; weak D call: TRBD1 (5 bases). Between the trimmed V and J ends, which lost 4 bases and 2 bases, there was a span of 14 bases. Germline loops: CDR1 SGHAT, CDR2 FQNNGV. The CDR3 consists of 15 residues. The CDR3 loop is CASSYPRGGNTEAFF. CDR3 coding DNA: TGTGCCAGCAGCTACCCCCGGGGGGGAAACACTGAAGCTTTCTTT.

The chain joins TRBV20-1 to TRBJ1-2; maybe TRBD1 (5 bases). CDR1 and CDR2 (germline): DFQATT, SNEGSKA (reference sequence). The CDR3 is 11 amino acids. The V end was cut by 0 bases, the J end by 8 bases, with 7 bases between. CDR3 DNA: TGCAGTGCTAGAGACAGGGTAGGCTACACCTTC. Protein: CSARDRVGYTF.

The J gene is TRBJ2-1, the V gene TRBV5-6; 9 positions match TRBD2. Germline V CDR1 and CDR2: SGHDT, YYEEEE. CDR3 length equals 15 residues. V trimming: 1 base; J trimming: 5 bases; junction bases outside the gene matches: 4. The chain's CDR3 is CASSLLAGADNEQFF. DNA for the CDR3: TGTGCCAGCAGCTTGTTAGCGGGGGCCGACAATGAGCAGTTCTTC.